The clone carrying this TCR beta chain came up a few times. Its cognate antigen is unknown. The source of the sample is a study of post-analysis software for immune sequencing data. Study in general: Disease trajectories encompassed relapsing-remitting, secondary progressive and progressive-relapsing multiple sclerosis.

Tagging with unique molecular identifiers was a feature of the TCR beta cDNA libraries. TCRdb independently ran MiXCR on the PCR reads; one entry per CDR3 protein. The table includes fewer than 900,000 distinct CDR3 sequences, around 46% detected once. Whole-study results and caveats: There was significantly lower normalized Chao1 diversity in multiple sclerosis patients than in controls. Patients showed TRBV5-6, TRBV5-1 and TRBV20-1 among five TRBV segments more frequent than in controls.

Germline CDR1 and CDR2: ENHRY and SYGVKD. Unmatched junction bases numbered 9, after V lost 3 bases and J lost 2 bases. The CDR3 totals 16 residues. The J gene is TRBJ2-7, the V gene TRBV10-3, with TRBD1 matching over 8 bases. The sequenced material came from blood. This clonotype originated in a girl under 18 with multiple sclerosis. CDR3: CAISDIGDRPTYEQYF. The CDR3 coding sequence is TGTGCCATCAGTGATATCGGGGACAGGCCCACCTACGAGCAGTACTTC.